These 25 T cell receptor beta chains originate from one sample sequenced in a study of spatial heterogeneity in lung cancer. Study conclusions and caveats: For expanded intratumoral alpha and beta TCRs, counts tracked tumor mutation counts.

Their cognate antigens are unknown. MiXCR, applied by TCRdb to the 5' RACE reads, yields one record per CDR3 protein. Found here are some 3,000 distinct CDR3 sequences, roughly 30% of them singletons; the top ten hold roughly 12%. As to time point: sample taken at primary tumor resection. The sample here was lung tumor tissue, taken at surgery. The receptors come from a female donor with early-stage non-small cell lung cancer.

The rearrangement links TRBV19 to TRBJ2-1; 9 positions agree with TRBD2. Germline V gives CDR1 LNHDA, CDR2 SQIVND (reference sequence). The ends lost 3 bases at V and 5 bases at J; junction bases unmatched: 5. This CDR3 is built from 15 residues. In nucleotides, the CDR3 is TGTGCCAGTAGTATGGTCGCTAGCGGGAACAATGAGCAGTTCTTC. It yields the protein CASSMVASGNNEQFF.

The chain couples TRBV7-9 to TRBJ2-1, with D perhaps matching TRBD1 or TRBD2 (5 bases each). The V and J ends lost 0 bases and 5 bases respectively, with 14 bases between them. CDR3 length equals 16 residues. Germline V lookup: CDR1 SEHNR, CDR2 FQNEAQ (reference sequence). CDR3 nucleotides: TGTGCCAGCAGCTTAGCGTTGGTGGGACCGAACAATGAGCAGTTCTTC. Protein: CASSLALVGPNNEQFF.

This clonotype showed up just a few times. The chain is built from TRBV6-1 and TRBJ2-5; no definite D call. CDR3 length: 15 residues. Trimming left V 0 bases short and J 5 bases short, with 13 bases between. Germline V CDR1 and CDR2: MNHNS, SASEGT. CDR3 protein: CASSEAQLGLETQYF. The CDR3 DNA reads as TGTGCCAGCAGTGAAGCACAGCTGGGTCTCGAGACCCAGTACTTC.

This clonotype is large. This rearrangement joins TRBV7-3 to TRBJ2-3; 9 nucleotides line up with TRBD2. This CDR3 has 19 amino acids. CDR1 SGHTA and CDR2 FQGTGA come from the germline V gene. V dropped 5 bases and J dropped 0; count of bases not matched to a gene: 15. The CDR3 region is CASSMGLAGRLYSTDTQYF. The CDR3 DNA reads TGTGCCAGCAGCATGGGGCTAGCGGGGAGACTATATAGCACAGATACGCAGTATTTT.

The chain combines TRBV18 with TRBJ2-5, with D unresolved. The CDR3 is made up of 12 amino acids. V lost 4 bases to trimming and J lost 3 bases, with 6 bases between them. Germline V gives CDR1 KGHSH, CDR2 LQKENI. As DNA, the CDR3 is TGTGCCAGCTCACTCCTAGAAGAGACCCAGTACTTC. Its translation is CASSLLEETQYF.

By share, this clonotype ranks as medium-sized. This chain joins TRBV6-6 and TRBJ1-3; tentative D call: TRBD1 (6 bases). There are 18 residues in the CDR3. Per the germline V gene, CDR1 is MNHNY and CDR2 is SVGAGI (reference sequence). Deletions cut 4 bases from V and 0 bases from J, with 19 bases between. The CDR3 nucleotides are TGTGCCAGCAGTTTGTCAGGGGACTCAGCCAACTCTGGAAACACCATATATTTT. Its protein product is CASSLSGDSANSGNTIYF.

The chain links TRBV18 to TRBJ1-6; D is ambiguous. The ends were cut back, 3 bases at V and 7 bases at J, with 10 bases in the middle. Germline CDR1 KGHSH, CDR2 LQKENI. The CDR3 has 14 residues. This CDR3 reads CASSPSRENSPLHF. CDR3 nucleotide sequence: TGTGCCAGCTCACCGTCGCGCGAGAATTCACCCCTCCACTTT.

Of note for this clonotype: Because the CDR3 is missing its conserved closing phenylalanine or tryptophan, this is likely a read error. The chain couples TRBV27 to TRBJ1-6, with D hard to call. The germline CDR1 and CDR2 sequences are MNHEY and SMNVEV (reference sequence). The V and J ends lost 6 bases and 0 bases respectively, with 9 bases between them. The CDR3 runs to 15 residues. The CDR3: CASRIRSSYNSPLHL. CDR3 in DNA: TGTGCCAGCAGAATTAGGAGCTCCTATAATTCACCCCTCCACCTT.

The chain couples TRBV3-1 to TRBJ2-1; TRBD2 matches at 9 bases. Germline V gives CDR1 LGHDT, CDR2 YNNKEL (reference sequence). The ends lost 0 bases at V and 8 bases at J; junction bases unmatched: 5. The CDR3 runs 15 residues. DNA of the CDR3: TGTGCCAGCAGCCAAGAACGTCTAGCGGGGCATGAGCAGTTCTTC. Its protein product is CASSQERLAGHEQFF.

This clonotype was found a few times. The CDR3 reads CASSPRTGGNNEQFF. In DNA, the CDR3 is TGTGCCAGCAGCCCAAGGACAGGGGGCAACAATGAGCAGTTCTTC. V usage is TRBV4-2 and J usage is TRBJ2-1; 11 nucleotides agree with TRBD1. Germline V lookup: CDR1 LGHNA, CDR2 YNFKEQ. This CDR3 spans 15 amino acids. V lost 4 bases, J lost 5 bases, and 4 bases stayed unmatched.

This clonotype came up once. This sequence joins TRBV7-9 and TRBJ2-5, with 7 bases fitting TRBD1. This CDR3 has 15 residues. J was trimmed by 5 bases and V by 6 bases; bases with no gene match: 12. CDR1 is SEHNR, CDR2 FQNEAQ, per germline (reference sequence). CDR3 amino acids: CASSTTGASGETQYF. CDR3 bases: TGTGCCAGCAGTACCACAGGGGCCTCCGGGGAGACCCAGTACTTC.

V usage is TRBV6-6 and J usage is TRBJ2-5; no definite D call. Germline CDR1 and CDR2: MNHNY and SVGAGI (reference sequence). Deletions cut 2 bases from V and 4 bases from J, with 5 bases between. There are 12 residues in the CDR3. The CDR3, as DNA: TGTGCCAGCAGTTACAGAGGAGAGACCCAGTACTTC. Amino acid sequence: CASSYRGETQYF.

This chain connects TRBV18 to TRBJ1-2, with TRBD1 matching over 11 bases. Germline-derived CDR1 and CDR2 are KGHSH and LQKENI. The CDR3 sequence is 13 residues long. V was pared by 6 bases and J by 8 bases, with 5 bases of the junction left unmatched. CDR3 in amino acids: CASSRTGGNGYTF. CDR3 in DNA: TGTGCCAGCTCCCGGACAGGGGGCAACGGCTACACCTTC.

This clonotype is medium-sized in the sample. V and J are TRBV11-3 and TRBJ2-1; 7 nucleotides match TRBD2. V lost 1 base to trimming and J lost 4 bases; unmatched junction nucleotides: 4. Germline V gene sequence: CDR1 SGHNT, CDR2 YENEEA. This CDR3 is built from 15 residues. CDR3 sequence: CASSLGRGSYNEQFF. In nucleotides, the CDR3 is TGTGCCAGCAGCTTAGGGCGGGGGTCGTACAATGAGCAGTTCTTC. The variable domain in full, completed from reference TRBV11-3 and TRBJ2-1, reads EAGVVQSPRYKIIEKKQPVAFWCNPISGHNTLYWYLQNLGQGPELLIRYENEEAVDDSQLPKDRFSAERLKGVDSTLKIQPAELGDSAVYLCASSLGRGSYNEQFFGPGTRLTVL.

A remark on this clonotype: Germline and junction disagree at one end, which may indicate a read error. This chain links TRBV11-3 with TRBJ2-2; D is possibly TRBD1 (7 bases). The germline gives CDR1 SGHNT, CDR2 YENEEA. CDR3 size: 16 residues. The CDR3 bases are TGTGCCAGCAGCCCCGGACTCCACAGGGGTGGCGGGGAGCTGTCTTTT. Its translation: CASSPGLHRGGGELSF.

CDR3 residues: CASRGGGDEQYF. For the CDR3, the DNA is TGTGCCAGCAGAGGGGGGGGCGACGAGCAGTACTTC. V usage is TRBV6-5 and J usage is TRBJ2-7; TRBD2 is a possible D gene (7 bases). The germline gives CDR1 MNHEY, CDR2 SVGAGI. The CDR3 extends over 12 amino acids. With 6 bases removed from V and 5 bases from J, the gap between germline ends came to 11 bases.

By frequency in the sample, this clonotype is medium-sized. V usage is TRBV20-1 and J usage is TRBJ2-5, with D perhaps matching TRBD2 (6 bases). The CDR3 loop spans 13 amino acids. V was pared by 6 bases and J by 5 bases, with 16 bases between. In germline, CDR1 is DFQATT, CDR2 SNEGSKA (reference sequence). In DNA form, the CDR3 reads TGCAGTGCCTTGCCTAGCGCGATCGAGACCCAGTACTTC. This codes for CSALPSAIETQYF.

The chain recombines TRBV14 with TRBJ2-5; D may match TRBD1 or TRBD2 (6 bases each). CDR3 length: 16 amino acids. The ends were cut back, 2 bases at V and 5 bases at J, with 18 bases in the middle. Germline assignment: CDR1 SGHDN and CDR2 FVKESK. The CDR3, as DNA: TGTGCCAGCAGCCAAAGGGGGACTTCCGTCCGTGAGACCCAGTACTTC. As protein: CASSQRGTSVRETQYF. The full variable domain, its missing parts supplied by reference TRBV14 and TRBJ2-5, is EAGVTQFPSHSVIEKGQTVTLRCDPISGHDNLYWYRRVMGKEIKFLLHFVKESKQDESGMPNNRFLAERTGGTYSTLKVQPAELEDSGVYFCASSQRGTSVRETQYFGPGTRLLVL.

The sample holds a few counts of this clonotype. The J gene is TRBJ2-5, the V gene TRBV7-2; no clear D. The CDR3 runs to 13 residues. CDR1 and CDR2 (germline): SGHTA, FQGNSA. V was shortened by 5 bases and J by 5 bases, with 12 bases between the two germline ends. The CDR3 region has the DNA TGTGCCAGCAGCCTAGGCTACAGCGAGACCCAGTACTTC. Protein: CASSLGYSETQYF.

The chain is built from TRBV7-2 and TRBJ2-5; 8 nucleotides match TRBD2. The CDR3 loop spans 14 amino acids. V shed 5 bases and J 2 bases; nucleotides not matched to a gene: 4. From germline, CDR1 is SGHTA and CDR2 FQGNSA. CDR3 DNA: TGTGCCAGCAGCCCAGGACTAGCTCAAGAGACCCAGTACTTC. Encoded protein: CASSPGLAQETQYF.

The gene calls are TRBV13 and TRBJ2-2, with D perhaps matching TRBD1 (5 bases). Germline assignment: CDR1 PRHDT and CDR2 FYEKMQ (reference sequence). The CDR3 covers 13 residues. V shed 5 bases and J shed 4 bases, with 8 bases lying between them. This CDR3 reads CASSPGLTGELFF. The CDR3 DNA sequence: TGTGCCAGCAGCCCAGGGCTCACCGGGGAGCTGTTTTTT.

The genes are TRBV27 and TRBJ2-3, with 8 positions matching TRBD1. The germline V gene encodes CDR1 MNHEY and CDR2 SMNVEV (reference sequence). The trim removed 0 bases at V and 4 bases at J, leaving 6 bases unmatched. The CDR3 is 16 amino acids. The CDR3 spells CASSLSSSTGADTQYF. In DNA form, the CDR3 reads TGTGCCAGCAGTTTATCGAGTTCGACAGGGGCAGATACGCAGTATTTT.

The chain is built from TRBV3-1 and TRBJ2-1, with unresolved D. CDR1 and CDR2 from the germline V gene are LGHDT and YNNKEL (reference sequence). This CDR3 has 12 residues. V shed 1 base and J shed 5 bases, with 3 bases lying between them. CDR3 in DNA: TGTGCCAGCAGCCAAGTCCACAATGAGCAGTTCTTC. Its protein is CASSQVHNEQFF.

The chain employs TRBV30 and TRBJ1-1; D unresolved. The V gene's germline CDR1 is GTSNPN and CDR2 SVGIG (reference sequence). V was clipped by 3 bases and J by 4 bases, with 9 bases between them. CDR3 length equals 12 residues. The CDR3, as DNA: TGTGCCTGGAGGGCCCTGAGCACTGAAGCTTTCTTT. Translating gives CAWRALSTEAFF.

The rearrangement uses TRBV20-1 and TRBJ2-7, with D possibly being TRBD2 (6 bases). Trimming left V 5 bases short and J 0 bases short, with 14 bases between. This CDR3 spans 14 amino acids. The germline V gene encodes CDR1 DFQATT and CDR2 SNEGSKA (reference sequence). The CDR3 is CSALRDGSSYEQYF. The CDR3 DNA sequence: TGCAGTGCTCTCCGGGACGGGAGCTCCTACGAGCAGTACTTC.